Presented here are 7 T cell receptor beta chains from one specimen sequenced in a study of STAT5B mutations in CD4+ large granular lymphocyte leukemia. Some clones are missing from TCRdb's copy, which holds only in-frame ones; the method was immunoSEQ multiplex PCR. The profile shows some 34,000 clones, 76% of them singletons. The specimen sequenced was CD4+ T cells from blood buffy coats. The origin of the receptors is a human donor in good health.

The chain carries TRBV15 and TRBJ1-2; weak D call: TRBD1 (6 bases). This CDR3 is 15 amino acids long. With 6 bases removed from V and 6 bases from J, the gap between germline ends came to 20 bases. Germline V gene data show CDR1 as LNHNV and CDR2 as YYDKDF (reference sequence). Here the CDR3 DNA reads TGTGCCACCAGTACCTCCACGGGGGCGCGGGATGGCTACACCTTC. Translating it yields CATSTSTGARDGYTF.

V usage is TRBV5-1 and J usage is TRBJ2-1, with unresolved D. The CDR3 has 15 residues. Germline CDR1 is SGHRS and CDR2 is YFSETQ. Deletions cut 4 bases from V and 1 base from J, with 12 bases between. The CDR3 protein is CASSMQNPSYNEQFF. In nucleotides, the CDR3 is TGCGCCAGCAGCATGCAAAACCCTTCCTACAATGAGCAGTTCTTC.

The gene calls are TRBV6-1 and TRBJ2-5; TRBD1 matches 8 bases. Trimming took 2 bases from V and 5 from J; bases not matched to a gene: 10. This CDR3 region has 16 residues. The germline CDR1 and CDR2 sequences are MNHNS and SASEGT. The CDR3 reads CASSEYGRGRGETQYF. As DNA, the CDR3 is TGTGCCAGCAGTGAATATGGCAGGGGGCGCGGGGAGACCCAGTACTTC.

This clone turned up a few times. The rearrangement uses TRBV7-9 and TRBJ2-3; D gene ambiguous. The CDR3 consists of 14 residues. CDR1 and CDR2 (germline): SEHNR, FQNEAQ (reference sequence). The ends were cut back, 5 bases at V and 1 base at J, with 10 bases in the middle. CDR3 amino acids: CASSPSLRTDTQYF. The DNA for the CDR3 is TGTGCCAGCAGCCCATCCCTGCGCACAGATACGCAGTATTTT.

The genes are TRBV5-1 and TRBJ1-5, with a possible D match to TRBD1 (5 bases). This CDR3 is built from 15 residues. Germline CDR1 SGHRS, CDR2 YFSETQ. Trimming removed 0 bases from V and 4 bases from J, with 11 bases in between. The DNA of the CDR3 is TGCGCCAGCAGCTTGGTGGGGGGGAGAAATCAGCCCCAGCATTTT. Its protein is CASSLVGGRNQPQHF. Complete variable domain (other parts from reference TRBV5-1 and TRBJ1-5): KAGVTQTPRYLIKTRGQQVTLSCSPISGHRSVSWYQQTPGQGLQFLFEYFSETQRNKGNFPGRFSGRQFSNSRSEMNVSTLELGDSALYLCASSLVGGRNQPQHFGDGTRLSIL.

The chain joins TRBV6-6 to TRBJ2-7; the D gene could be TRBD1 or TRBD2 (5 bases each). The CDR3 sequence is 14 residues long. In germline, CDR1 is MNHNY, CDR2 SVGAGI (reference sequence). V dropped 5 bases and J dropped 4 bases, with 15 bases sitting between them. The CDR3 bases are TGTGCCAGCAGTACGACCGGGACCCCTTACGAGCAGTACTTC. Translating it yields CASSTTGTPYEQYF.

This clone was observed once. The V gene is TRBV2, the J gene TRBJ1-1; tentatively, D is TRBD1 (6 bases). Germline V gives CDR1 SNHLY, CDR2 FYNNEI. V dropped 0 bases and J dropped 10 bases, with 12 bases sitting between them. This CDR3 region has 13 residues. Written as DNA, the CDR3 is TGTGCCAGCAGTGAAGCGTATACAGGGAGAGCTTTCTTT. Translating gives CASSEAYTGRAFF.